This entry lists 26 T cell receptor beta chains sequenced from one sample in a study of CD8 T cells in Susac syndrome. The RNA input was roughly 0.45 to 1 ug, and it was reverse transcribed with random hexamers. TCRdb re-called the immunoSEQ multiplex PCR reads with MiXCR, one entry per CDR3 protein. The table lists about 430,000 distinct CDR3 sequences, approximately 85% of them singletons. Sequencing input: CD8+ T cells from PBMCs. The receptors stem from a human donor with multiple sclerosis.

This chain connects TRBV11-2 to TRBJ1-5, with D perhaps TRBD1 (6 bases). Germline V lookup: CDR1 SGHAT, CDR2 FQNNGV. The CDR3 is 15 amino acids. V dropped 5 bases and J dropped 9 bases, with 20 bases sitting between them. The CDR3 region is CASSLNQGPGWPQHF. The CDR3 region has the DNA TGTGCCAGCAGCCTAAACCAGGGGCCTGGTTGGCCCCAGCATTTT.

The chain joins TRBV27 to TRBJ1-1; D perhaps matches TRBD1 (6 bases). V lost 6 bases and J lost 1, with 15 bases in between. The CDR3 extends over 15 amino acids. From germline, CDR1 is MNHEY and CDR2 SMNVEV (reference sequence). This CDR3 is CASSERTTGNTEAFF. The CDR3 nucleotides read TGTGCCAGCAGCGAACGAACGACAGGGAACACTGAAGCTTTCTTT.

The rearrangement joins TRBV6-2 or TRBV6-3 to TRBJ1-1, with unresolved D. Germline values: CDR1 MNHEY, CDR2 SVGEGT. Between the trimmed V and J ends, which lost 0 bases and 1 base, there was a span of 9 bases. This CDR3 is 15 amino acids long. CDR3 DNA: TGTGCCAGCAGTTACTCGGCTCCCTGGAACACTGAAGCTTTCTTT. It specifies CASSYSAPWNTEAFF.

The CDR3 loop reads CATSRDRVYNEQFF. Written as DNA, the CDR3 is TGTGCCACCAGCAGAGATCGGGTGTACAATGAGCAGTTCTTC. V is TRBV15 and J is TRBJ2-1; D unclear. Per germline, CDR1 LNHNV and CDR2 YYDKDF (reference sequence). Trimming removed 0 bases from V and 4 bases from J, with 7 bases in between. The length of the CDR3 is 14 residues. Looking up the rest from reference TRBV15 and TRBJ2-1 gives the full variable domain: DAMVIQNPRYQVTQFGKPVTLSCSQTLNHNVMYWYQQKSSQAPKLLFHYYDKDFNNEADTPDNFQSRRPNTSFCFLDIRSPGLGDTAMYLCATSRDRVYNEQFFGPGTRLTVL.

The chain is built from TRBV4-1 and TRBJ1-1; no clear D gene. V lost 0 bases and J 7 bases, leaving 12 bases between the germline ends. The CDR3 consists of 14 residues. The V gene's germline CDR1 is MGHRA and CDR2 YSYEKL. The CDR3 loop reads CASSQEGSRLEAFF. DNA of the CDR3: TGCGCCAGCAGCCAAGAAGGGAGCAGACTTGAAGCTTTCTTT.

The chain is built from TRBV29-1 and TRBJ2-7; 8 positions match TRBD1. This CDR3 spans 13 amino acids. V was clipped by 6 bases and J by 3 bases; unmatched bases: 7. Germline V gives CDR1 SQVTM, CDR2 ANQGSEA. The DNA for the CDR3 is TGCAGCGTACCCGACAGGGGTGGCTACGAGCAGTACTTC. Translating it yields CSVPDRGGYEQYF.

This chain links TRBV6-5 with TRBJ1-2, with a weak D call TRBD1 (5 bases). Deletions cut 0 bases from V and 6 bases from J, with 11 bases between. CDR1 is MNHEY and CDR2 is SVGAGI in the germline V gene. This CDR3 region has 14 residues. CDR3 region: CASSYSNPGDGYTF. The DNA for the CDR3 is TGTGCCAGCAGTTACTCAAACCCGGGGGATGGCTACACCTTC.

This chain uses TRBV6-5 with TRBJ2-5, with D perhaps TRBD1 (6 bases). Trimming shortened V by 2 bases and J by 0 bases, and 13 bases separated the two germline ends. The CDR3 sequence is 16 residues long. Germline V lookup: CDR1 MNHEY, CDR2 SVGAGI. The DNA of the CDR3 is TGTGCCAGCAGTTACGGACCAGGGGTTTACCAAGAGACCCAGTACTTC. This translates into CASSYGPGVYQETQYF.

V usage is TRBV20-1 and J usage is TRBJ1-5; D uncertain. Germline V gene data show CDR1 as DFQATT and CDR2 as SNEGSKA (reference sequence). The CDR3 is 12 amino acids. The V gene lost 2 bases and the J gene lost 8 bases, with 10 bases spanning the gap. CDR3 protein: CSARRAMEPQHF. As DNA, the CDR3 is TGCAGTGCTAGACGGGCGATGGAGCCCCAGCATTTT.

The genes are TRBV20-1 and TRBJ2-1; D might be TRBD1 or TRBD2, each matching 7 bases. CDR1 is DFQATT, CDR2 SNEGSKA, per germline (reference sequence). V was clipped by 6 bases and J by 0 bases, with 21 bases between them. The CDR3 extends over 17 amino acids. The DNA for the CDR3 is TGCAGTGCCCCAGATAAAGGGGGCGGGAGCTCCTACAATGAGCAGTTCTTC. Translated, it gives CSAPDKGGGSSYNEQFF.

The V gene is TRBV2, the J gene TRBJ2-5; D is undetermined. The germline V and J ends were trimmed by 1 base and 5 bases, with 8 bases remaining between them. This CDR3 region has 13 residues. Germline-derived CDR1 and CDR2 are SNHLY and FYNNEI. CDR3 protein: CASSEEVLETQYF. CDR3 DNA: TGTGCCAGCAGTGAAGAGGTTTTGGAGACCCAGTACTTC.

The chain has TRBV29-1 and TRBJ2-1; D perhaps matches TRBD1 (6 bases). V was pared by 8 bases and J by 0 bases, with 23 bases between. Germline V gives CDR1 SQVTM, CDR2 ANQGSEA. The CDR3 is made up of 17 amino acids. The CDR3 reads CSTIRDLTGSSYNEQFF. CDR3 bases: TGCAGCACGATCCGGGACCTTACAGGGAGCTCCTACAATGAGCAGTTCTTC.

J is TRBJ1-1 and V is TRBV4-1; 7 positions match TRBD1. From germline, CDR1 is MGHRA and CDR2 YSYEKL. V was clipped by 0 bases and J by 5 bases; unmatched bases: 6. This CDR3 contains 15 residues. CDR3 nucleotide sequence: TGCGCCAGCAGCCAAGATCTCCCAGGGGGAACTGAAGCTTTCTTT. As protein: CASSQDLPGGTEAFF.

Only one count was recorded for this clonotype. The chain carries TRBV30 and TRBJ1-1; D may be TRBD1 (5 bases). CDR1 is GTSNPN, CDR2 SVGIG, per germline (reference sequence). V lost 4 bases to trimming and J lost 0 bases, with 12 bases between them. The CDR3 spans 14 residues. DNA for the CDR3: TGTGCCTGGACAAGCGACAGCCTGAACACTGAAGCTTTCTTT. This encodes CAWTSDSLNTEAFF.

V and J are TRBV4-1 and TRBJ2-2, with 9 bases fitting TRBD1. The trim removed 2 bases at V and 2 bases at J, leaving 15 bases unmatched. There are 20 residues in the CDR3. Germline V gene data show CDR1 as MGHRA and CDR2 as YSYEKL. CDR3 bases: TGCGCCAGCAGCCAATTACCGGGACAGGGTTATGAGGGTAACACCGGGGAGCTGTTTTTT. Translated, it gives CASSQLPGQGYEGNTGELFF.

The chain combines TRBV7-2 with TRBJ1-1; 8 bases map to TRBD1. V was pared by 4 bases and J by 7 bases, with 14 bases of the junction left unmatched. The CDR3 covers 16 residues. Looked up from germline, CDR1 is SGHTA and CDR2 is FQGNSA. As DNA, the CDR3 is TGTGCCAGCAGCTCCTCGCCCCGGACAGGGCAGGGTGAAGCTTTCTTT. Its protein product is CASSSSPRTGQGEAFF.

This CDR3 is CASSHTSGGAWDTQYF. CDR3 in DNA: TGTGCCAGCAGCCACACTAGCGGGGGTGCCTGGGATACGCAGTATTTT. The chain recombines TRBV7-8 with TRBJ2-3, with TRBD2 matching over 11 bases. After removal of 5 bases from V and 6 bases from J, the junction contained 10 bases not matched to a gene. The CDR3 runs 16 residues. From germline, CDR1 is SGHVS and CDR2 FQNEAQ. The full variable domain, rest sourced from reference TRBV7-8 and TRBJ2-3, is GAGVSQSPRYKVAKRGQDVALRCDPISGHVSLFWYQQALGQGPEFLTYFQNEAQLDKSGLPSDRFFAERPEGSVSTLKIQRTQQEDSAVYLCASSHTSGGAWDTQYFGPGTRLTVL.

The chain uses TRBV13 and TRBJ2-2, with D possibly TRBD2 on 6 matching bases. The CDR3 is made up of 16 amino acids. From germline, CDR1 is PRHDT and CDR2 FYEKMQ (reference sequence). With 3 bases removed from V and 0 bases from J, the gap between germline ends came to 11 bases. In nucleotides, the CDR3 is TGTGCCAGCAGCTTCGCAGCGGGTACGAACACCGGGGAGCTGTTTTTT. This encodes CASSFAAGTNTGELFF.

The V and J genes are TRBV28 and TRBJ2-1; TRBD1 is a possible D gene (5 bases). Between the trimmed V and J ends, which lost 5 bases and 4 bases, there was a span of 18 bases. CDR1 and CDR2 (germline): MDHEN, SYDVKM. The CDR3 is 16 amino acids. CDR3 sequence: CASSPDSVKIYNEQFF. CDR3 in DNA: TGTGCCAGCAGTCCAGACAGTGTGAAAATATACAATGAGCAGTTCTTC. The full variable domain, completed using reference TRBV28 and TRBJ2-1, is DVKVTQSSRYLVKRTGEKVFLECVQDMDHENMFWYRQDPGLGLRLIYFSYDVKMKEKGDIPEGYSVSREKKERFSLILESASTNQTSMYLCASSPDSVKIYNEQFFGPGTRLTVL.

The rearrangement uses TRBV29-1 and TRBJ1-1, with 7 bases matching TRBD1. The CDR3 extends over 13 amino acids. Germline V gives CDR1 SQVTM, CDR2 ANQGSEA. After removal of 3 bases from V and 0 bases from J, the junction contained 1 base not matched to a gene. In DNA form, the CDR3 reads TGCAGCGTTGAGACAGGGATGAACACTGAAGCTTTCTTT. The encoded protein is CSVETGMNTEAFF. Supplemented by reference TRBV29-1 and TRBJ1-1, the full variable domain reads SAVISQKPSRDICQRGTSLTIQCQVDSQVTMMFWYRQQPGQSLTLIATANQGSEATYESGFVIDKFPISRPNLTFSTLTVSNMSPEDSSIYLCSVETGMNTEAFFGQGTRLTVV.

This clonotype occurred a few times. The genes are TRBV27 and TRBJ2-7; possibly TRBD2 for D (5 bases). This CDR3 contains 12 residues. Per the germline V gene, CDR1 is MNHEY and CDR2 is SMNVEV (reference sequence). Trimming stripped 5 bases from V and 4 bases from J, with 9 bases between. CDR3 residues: CASSATSYEQYF. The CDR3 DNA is TGTGCCAGCAGTGCCACTAGTTACGAGCAGTACTTC.

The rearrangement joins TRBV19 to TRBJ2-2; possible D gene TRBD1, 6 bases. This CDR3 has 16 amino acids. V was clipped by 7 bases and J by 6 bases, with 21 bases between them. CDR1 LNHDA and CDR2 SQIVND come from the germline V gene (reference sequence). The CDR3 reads CASNGADRPLAGELFF. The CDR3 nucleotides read TGTGCCAGTAATGGGGCCGACAGGCCTTTGGCCGGGGAGCTGTTTTTT.

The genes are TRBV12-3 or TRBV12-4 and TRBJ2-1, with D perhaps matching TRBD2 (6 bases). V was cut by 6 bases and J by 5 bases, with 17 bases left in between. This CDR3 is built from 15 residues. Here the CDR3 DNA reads TGTGCCAGCAGCAGCATGTGGGACTTCCACAATGAGCAGTTCTTC. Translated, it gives CASSSMWDFHNEQFF.

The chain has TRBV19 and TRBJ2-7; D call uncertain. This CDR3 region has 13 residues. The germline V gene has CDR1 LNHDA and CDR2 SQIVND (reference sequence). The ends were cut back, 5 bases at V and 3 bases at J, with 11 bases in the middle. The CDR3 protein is CASSASRFYEQYF. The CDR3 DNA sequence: TGTGCCAGTAGTGCATCGCGCTTCTACGAGCAGTACTTC.

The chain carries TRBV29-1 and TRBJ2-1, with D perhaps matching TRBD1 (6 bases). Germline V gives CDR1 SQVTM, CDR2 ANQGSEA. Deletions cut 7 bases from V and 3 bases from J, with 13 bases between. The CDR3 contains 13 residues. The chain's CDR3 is CSGTDRNYNEQFF. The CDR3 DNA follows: TGCAGCGGGACCGACAGGAACTACAATGAGCAGTTCTTC.

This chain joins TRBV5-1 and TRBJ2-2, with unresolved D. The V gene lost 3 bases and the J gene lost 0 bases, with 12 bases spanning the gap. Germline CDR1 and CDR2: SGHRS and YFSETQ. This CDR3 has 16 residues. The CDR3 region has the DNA TGCGCCAGCAGCTCCCTCGGAGACGCGAACACCGGGGAGCTGTTTTTT. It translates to CASSSLGDANTGELFF.